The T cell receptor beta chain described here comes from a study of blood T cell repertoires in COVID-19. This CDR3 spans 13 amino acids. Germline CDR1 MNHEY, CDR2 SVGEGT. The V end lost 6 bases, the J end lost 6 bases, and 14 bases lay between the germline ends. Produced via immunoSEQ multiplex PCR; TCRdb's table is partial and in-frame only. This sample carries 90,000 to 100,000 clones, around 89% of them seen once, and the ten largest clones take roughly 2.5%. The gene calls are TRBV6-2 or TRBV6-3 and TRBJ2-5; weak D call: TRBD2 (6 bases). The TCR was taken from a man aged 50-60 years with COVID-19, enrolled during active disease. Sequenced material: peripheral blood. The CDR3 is CASSPGGVKTQYF. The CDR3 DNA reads TGTGCCAGCAGCCCCGGGGGTGTTAAGACCCAGTACTTC.